This TCR beta chain stems from a study of T cell changes during pregnancy in multiple sclerosis. Here immunoSEQ multiplex PCR was the method, and the copy in TCRdb shows in-frame clones only, minus some. The data show 72,000 or so clones, roughly 93% seen once. V was clipped by 4 bases and J by 4 bases, with 13 bases between them. The CDR3 loop spans 14 amino acids. The germline CDR1 and CDR2 sequences are LGHNA and YNFKEQ. This TCR came from a female donor with multiple sclerosis, enrolled in a pregnancy study. Source: peripheral blood, taken in the second trimester of pregnancy. The rearrangement links TRBV4-2 to TRBJ1-1; D may be TRBD1 (5 bases). CDR3 in amino acids: CASSLEGEVTEAFF. DNA for the CDR3: TGTGCCAGCAGCCTTGAAGGGGAGGTCACTGAAGCTTTCTTT.